Sequencing of this T cell receptor (beta chain) was carried out in a study of shared clonotypes between healthy human individuals. For the study at large: There were three CD4 naive, three CD4 memory, two CD8 naive and one CD8 memory plates per donor.

This CDR3 is 13 amino acids long. CDR1 and CDR2 (germline): GTSNPN, SVGIG (reference sequence). V shed 1 base and J shed 4 bases, with 8 bases lying between them. This clone was seen only a few times. As yet, its antigen is unknown. The split of CD4+ cells yielded CD45RA+ naive and CD45RA-negative memory subsets. Sequencing was performed with immunoSEQ multiplex PCR; in TCRdb, only in-frame clones are kept and a portion is missing. The sample has 2 million to 3 million clones; approximately 90% are singletons. Study-level findings and limits: Non-shared clonotypes showed lower generation probabilities than clonotypes common to all four donors.

The V call is TRBV30, the J call TRBJ1-5, with D perhaps TRBD1 (5 bases). The sequencing input was naive CD4+ T cells sorted from blood. The subset: CD45RA+ positively selected. The sequence derives from a man younger than 30 in good health. CDR3 loop: CAWSGQQNQPQHF. CDR3 sequence (DNA): TGTGCCTGGAGTGGACAGCAAAATCAGCCCCAGCATTTT. Full variable domain (missing parts from reference TRBV30 and TRBJ1-5): SQTIHQWPATLVQPVGSPLSLECTVEGTSNPNLYWYRQAAGRGLQLLFYSVGIGQISSEVPQNLSASRPQDRQFILSSKKLLLSDSGFYLCAWSGQQNQPQHFGDGTRLSIL.